The 14 T cell receptor beta chains given below trace back to one sample, sequenced in a study of shared clonotypes between healthy human individuals. CD45RO-negative, CCR7-selected cells formed the naive CD8 fraction, which excluded terminally differentiated effector memory CD45RA+ cells. Assay: immunoSEQ multiplex PCR; the TCRdb copy retains only in-frame clones and omits some. The sample yields some 2,000,000 clones, about 95% seen once. The material sequenced was naive CD8+ T cells sorted from blood. These receptors all come from a man between 18 and 29 years old in good health.

The J gene is TRBJ2-5, the V gene TRBV29-1, with D possibly being TRBD2 (5 bases). Germline V CDR1 and CDR2: SQVTM, ANQGSEA. Trimming pared 1 base from V and 5 bases from J, leaving 23 bases between. The CDR3 has 17 residues. The CDR3 bases are TGCAGCGTTGAAGGGGGAGTTCCTGATCGAAGGTCCGAGACCCAGTACTTC. Its protein product is CSVEGGVPDRRSETQYF.

As to this clone: The same CDR3 is also encoded by other DNA sequences in this sample. The CDR3 DNA reads TGTGCCAGCAGTGATAGCTCCTACGAGCAGTACTTC. Its translation: CASSDSSYEQYF. This chain links TRBV6-1 with TRBJ2-7; no clear D gene. The V gene lost 3 bases and the J gene lost 0 bases, with 3 bases spanning the gap. Per the germline V gene, CDR1 is MNHNS and CDR2 is SASEGT. This CDR3 comprises 12 residues.

V gene TRBV2 combines with J gene TRBJ2-7; D may be TRBD1 (6 bases). The CDR3 length is 13 residues. V was cut by 5 bases and J by 2 bases, with 10 bases left in between. The germline V gene has CDR1 SNHLY and CDR2 FYNNEI. In nucleotides, the CDR3 is TGTGCCAGCAGTATACAGGGACCCTACGAGCAGTACTTC. Translating gives CASSIQGPYEQYF.

Only one count was recorded for this clone. This same CDR3 is encoded by further DNA sequences in the sample. The chain is built from TRBV4-1 and TRBJ2-2, with D tentatively TRBD1 or TRBD2 (6 bases each). The CDR3 extends over 16 amino acids. Germline CDR1 and CDR2: MGHRA and YSYEKL. Trimming cost V 0 bases and J 2 bases, with 10 bases left between them. The CDR3 reads CASSQDPGANTGELFF. The CDR3 DNA reads as TGCGCCAGCAGCCAAGATCCGGGGGCCAACACCGGGGAGCTGTTTTTT.

This clone appeared once. The rearrangement uses TRBV27 and TRBJ1-1; no definite D call. The germline gives CDR1 MNHEY, CDR2 SMNVEV (reference sequence). The CDR3 is made up of 13 amino acids. V was trimmed by 8 bases and J by 7 bases, leaving 17 bases between them. This chain's CDR3 is CASSYRYDGEAFF. The DNA for the CDR3 is TGTGCCAGCTCCTATCGGTACGATGGTGAAGCTTTCTTT.

This clone was recorded only once. V gene TRBV9 combines with J gene TRBJ2-1; D gene uncertain. Germline V gives CDR1 SGDLS, CDR2 YYNGEE. This CDR3 contains 14 residues. Trimming took 0 bases from V and 8 from J, leaving 12 bases between them. This CDR3 is CASSVGRNVDEQFF. The CDR3 DNA reads as TGTGCCAGCAGCGTAGGCCGAAACGTTGATGAGCAGTTCTTC.

The chain recombines TRBV9 with TRBJ2-7; D may correspond to TRBD1 or TRBD2 (5 bases each). The CDR3 has 15 amino acids. The ends were cut back, 0 bases at V and 2 bases at J, with 12 bases in the middle. CDR1 is SGDLS and CDR2 is YYNGEE in the germline V gene. CDR3 amino acids: CASSVVDNGAYEQYF. The CDR3 DNA follows: TGTGCCAGCAGCGTAGTGGACAACGGGGCCTACGAGCAGTACTTC.

V gene TRBV5-4 combines with J gene TRBJ1-6; D gene unclear. Germline lookup yields CDR1 SGHNT and CDR2 YYREEE (reference sequence). Trimming took 0 bases from V and 13 from J, leaving 11 bases between them. The CDR3 has 13 amino acids. In nucleotides, the CDR3 is TGTGCCAGCAGCTTGGGGACGGTCTATCCCCTCCACTTT. It yields the protein CASSLGTVYPLHF.

CDR3 protein: CASSQDLTGTGGYEQYF. CDR3 sequence (DNA): TGCGCCAGCAGCCAAGATCTTACCGGGACAGGGGGGTACGAGCAGTACTTC. The chain recombines TRBV4-1 with TRBJ2-7; TRBD1 matches at 11 bases. The germline gives CDR1 MGHRA, CDR2 YSYEKL. Trimming removed 0 bases from V and 4 bases from J; junction bases left unmatched: 8. This CDR3 contains 17 residues.

The J gene is TRBJ2-7, the V gene TRBV18; 8 positions agree with TRBD1. Germline trimming cut 2 bases from V and 3 bases from J; bases unmatched to any gene: 6. The CDR3 loop spans 15 amino acids. Germline V CDR1 and CDR2: KGHSH, LQKENI. The CDR3: CASSPVGQGFYEQYF. The CDR3 DNA is TGTGCCAGCTCACCAGTCGGACAGGGTTTCTACGAGCAGTACTTC. The whole variable domain, remainder taken from reference TRBV18 and TRBJ2-7, is NAGVMQNPRHLVRRRGQEARLRCSPMKGHSHVYWYRQLPEEGLKFMVYLQKENIIDESGMPKERFSAEFPKEGPSILRIQQVVRGDSAAYFCASSPVGQGFYEQYFGPGTRLTVT.

This clone has just one count. The chain employs TRBV10-2 and TRBJ2-7; unclear D gene. Germline assignment: CDR1 WSHSY and CDR2 SAAADI. The V end lost 2 bases, the J end lost 0 bases, and 8 bases lay between the germline ends. The CDR3 length is 14 residues. CDR3 loop: CASSEDLSSYEQYF. CDR3 nucleotide sequence: TGCGCCAGCAGTGAGGACCTAAGCTCCTACGAGCAGTACTTC.

This chain links TRBV7-9 with TRBJ2-7; 9 bases fit TRBD2. J gave up 4 bases and V 10 bases, and 20 bases lay outside the gene matches. This CDR3 has 17 residues. Germline loops: CDR1 SEHNR, CDR2 FQNEAQ (reference sequence). CDR3 nucleotide sequence: TGTGCCACCCACCGTCTAGTTAGCGGACTAGCGAATTACGAGCAGTACTTC. Residues: CATHRLVSGLANYEQYF.

V gene TRBV6-5 combines with J gene TRBJ1-2; no definite D call. Germline assignment: CDR1 MNHEY and CDR2 SVGAGI. The CDR3 totals 13 residues. V was trimmed by 0 bases and J by 7 bases, leaving 9 bases between them. As DNA, the CDR3 is TGTGCCAGCAGTTACTCGGGAGGAGCTGGCTACACCTTC. It is translated as CASSYSGGAGYTF.

The chain links TRBV5-4 to TRBJ1-1; D not certain. V was clipped by 4 bases and J by 6 bases, with 10 bases between them. The CDR3 loop spans 12 amino acids. The V gene's germline CDR1 is SGHNT and CDR2 YYREEE (reference sequence). The CDR3 DNA follows: TGTGCCAGCAGCCTGGCTTTGTCTGAAGCTTTCTTT. This translates into CASSLALSEAFF.